This T cell receptor beta chain was observed in a study of T cell clonality in common variable immunodeficiency. General study points: Reportedly, TCR beta sequences from common variable immunodeficiency showed fewer deletions and N-nucleotide insertions. The cause of increased CVID clonality remains unclear without subpopulation sequencing.

Generated by immunoSEQ multiplex PCR, the TCRdb table keeps only in-frame clones and is missing some. The sample offers roughly 34,000 clones and no singletons, the top ten holding around 28%. The CDR3 spans 15 residues. V lost 3 bases to trimming and J lost 6 bases; unmatched junction nucleotides: 5. Germline CDR1 is KGHSH and CDR2 is LQKENI. Aged about 9 to 64 years, CVID subjects averaged approximately 36 years old. Patients and controls were mostly of Caucasian heritage. Heparinized whole blood, roughly 4.5 to 8 ml, came from each donor. This clone was found many times. As yet, its antigen is unknown. The read gets to within 3 residues of the CDR3 end, and the germline J gene fills in the rest.

V usage is TRBV18 and J usage is TRBJ2-1; 10 bases agree with TRBD2. The TCR comes from a human donor with common variable immunodeficiency. Sequenced sample: peripheral blood mononuclear cells. The CDR3 spells CASSPGLAQPNEQFF. The part of the CDR3 DNA that was read is TGTGCCAGCTCACCGGGACTAGCGCAGCCCAATGAG.